Described below is a single T cell receptor beta chain sequence and its context. This entry is derived from a study of blood T cell repertoires in COVID-19. As for the study in general: Sites across the United States, Italy and Spain contributed samples from acute and convalescent COVID-19.

Study processing details: From reference gene primer amplification, estimates of nucleated cell counts were derived. The method was immunoSEQ multiplex PCR; TCRdb's version includes in-frame clones alone and lacks a portion of them. The V and J calls and clone size come from that table; D and trimming were worked out from the DNA. The profile covers roughly 100,000 clones, with about 91% appearing a single time and less than 4% taken by the ten largest. This CDR3 contains 13 residues. The V end lost 4 bases, the J end lost 4 bases, and 11 bases lay between the germline ends. Germline loops: CDR1 SQVTM, CDR2 ANQGSEA.

Sequenced: peripheral blood. The clonotype comes from a human donor in a cohort sampled during active COVID-19. V and J are TRBV29-1 and TRBJ2-1, with D hard to call. CDR3 sequence reads: CSVAIVIYNEQFF. CDR3 in DNA: TGCAGCGTTGCCATAGTTATTTACAATGAGCAGTTCTTC.